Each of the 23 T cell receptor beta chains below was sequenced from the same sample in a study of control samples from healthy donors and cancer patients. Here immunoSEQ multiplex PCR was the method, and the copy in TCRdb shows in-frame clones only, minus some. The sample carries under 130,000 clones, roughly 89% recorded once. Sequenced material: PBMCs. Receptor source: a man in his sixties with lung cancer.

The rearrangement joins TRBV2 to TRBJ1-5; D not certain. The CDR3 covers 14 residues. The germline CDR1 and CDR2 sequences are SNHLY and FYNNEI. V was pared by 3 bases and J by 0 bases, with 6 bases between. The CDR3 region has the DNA TGTGCCAGCAGTGACAGTTATAGCAATCAGCCCCAGCATTTT. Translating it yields CASSDSYSNQPQHF.

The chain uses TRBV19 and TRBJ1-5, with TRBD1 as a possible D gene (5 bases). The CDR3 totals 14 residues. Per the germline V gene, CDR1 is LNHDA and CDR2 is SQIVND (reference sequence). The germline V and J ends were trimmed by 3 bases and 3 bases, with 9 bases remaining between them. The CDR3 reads CASSISGPNQPQHF. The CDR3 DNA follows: TGTGCCAGTAGTATTTCGGGACCCAATCAGCCCCAGCATTTT. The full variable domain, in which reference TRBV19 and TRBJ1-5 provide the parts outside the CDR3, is DGGITQSPKYLFRKEGQNVTLSCEQNLNHDAMYWYRQDPGQGLRLIYYSQIVNDFQKGDIAEGYSVSREKKESFPLTVTSAQKNPTAFYLCASSISGPNQPQHFGDGTRLSIL.

DNA for the CDR3: TGTGCCAGCAGCGCGGGACAGTCGAACACTGAAGCTTTCTTT. Translating gives CASSAGQSNTEAFF. The V gene is TRBV7-2, the J gene TRBJ1-1; 7 bases are a match to TRBD1. Unmatched junction bases numbered 4, after V lost 5 bases and J lost 1 base. There are 14 residues in the CDR3. CDR1 is SGHTA and CDR2 is FQGNSA in the germline V gene.

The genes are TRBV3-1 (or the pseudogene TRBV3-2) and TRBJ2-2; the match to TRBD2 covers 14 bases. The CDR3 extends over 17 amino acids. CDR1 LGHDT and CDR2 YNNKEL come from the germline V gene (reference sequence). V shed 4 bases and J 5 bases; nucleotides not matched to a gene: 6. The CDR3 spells CASSPRTSGGRTGELFF. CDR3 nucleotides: TGTGCCAGCAGCCCCCGGACTAGCGGGGGGCGTACCGGGGAGCTGTTTTTT.

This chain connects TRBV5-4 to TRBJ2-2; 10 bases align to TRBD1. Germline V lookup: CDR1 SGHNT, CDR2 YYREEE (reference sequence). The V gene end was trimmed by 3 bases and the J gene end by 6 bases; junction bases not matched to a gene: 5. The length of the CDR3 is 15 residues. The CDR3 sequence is CASSSRTGGAGELFF. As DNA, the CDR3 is TGTGCCAGCAGCTCAAGGACAGGGGGAGCCGGGGAGCTGTTTTTT.

The CDR3 DNA reads as TGTGCCAGCTCACCACCCACAGGGGTCACCCGGCGGGAGACCCAGTACTTC. Translating it yields CASSPPTGVTRRETQYF. The chain joins TRBV18 to TRBJ2-5; 7 positions agree with TRBD1. Germline V lookup: CDR1 KGHSH, CDR2 LQKENI. V was clipped by 0 bases and J by 5 bases; unmatched bases: 12. The length of the CDR3 is 17 residues.

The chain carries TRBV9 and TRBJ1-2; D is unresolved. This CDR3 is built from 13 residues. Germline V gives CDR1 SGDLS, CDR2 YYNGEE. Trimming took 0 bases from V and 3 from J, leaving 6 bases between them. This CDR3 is CASSVESYYGYTF. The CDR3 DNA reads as TGTGCCAGCAGCGTAGAATCCTACTATGGCTACACCTTC.

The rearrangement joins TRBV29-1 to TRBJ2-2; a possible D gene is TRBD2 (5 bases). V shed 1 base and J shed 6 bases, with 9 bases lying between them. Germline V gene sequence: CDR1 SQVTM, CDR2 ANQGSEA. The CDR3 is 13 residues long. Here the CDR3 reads CSVEGGHSGELFF. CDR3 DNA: TGCAGCGTTGAAGGAGGGCACTCCGGGGAGCTGTTTTTT.

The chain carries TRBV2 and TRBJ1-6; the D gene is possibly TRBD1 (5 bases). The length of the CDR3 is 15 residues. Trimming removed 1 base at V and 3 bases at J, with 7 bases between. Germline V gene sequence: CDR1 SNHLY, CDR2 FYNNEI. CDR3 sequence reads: CASSEGQGYNSPLHF. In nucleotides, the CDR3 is TGTGCCAGCAGTGAAGGGCAGGGCTATAATTCACCCCTCCACTTT. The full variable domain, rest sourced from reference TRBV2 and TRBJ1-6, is EPEVTQTPSHQVTQMGQEVILRCVPISNHLYFYWYRQILGQKVEFLVSFYNNEISEKSEIFDDQFSVERPDGSNFTLKIRSTKLEDSAMYFCASSEGQGYNSPLHFGNGTRLTVT.

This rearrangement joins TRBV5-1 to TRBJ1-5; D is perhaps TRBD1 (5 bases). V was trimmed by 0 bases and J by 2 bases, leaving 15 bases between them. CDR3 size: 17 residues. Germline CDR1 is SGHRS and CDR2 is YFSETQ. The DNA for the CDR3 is TGCGCCAGCAGCTTGGGTCCGGTCGGGGCAGGCAATCAGCCCCAGCATTTT. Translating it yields CASSLGPVGAGNQPQHF. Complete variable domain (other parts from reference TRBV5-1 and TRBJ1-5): KAGVTQTPRYLIKTRGQQVTLSCSPISGHRSVSWYQQTPGQGLQFLFEYFSETQRNKGNFPGRFSGRQFSNSRSEMNVSTLELGDSALYLCASSLGPVGAGNQPQHFGDGTRLSIL.

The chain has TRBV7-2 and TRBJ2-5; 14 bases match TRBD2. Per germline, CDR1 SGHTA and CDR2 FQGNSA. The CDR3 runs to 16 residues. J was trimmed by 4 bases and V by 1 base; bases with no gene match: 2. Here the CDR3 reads CASSLGLAGGRETQYF. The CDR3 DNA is TGTGCCAGCAGCTTAGGACTAGCGGGGGGGCGAGAGACCCAGTACTTC.

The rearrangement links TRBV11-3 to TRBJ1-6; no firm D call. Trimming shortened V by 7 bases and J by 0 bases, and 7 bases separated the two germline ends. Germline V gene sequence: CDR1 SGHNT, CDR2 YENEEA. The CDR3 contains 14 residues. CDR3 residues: CASTGPSYNSPLHF. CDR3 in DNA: TGTGCCAGCACCGGACCCTCCTATAATTCACCCCTCCACTTT.

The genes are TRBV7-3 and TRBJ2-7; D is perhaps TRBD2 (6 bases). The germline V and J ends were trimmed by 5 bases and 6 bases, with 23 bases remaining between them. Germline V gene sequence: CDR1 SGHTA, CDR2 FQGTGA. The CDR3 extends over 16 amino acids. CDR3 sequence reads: CASSPLPPGQGGEQYF. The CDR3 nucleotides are TGTGCCAGCAGCCCACTCCCTCCCGGGCAGGGAGGCGAGCAGTACTTC.

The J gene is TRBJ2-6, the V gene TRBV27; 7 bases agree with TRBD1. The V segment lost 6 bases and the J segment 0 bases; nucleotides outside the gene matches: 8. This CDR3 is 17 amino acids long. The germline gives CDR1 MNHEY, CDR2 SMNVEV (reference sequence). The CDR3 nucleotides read TGTGCCAGCAGGTTAGAGGGGGCTCCCTCTGGGGCCAACGTCCTGACTTTC. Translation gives CASRLEGAPSGANVLTF. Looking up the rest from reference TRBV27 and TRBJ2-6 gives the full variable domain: EAQVTQNPRYLITVTGKKLTVTCSQNMNHEYMSWYRQDPGLGLRQIYYSMNVEVTDKGDVPEGYKVSRKEKRNFPLILESPSPNQTSLYFCASRLEGAPSGANVLTFGAGSRLTVL.

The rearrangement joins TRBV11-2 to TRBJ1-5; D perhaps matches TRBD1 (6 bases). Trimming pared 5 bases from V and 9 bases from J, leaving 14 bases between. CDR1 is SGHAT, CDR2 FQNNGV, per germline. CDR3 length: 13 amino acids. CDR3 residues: CASSGTDRRPQHF. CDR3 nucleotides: TGTGCCAGCAGCGGTACAGACAGGAGGCCCCAGCATTTT.

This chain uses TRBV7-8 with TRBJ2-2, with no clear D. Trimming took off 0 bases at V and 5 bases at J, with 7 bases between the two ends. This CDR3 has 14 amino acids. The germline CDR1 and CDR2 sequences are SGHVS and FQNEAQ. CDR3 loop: CASSLAGMTGELFF. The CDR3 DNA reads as TGTGCCAGCAGCTTAGCGGGGATGACCGGGGAGCTGTTTTTT.

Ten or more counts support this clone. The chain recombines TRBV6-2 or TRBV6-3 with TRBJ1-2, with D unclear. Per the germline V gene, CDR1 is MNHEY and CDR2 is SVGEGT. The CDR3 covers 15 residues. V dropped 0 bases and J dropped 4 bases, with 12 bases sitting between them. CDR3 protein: CASSYSKEKIYGYTF. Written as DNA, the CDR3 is TGTGCCAGCAGTTACTCGAAGGAGAAAATCTATGGCTACACCTTC.

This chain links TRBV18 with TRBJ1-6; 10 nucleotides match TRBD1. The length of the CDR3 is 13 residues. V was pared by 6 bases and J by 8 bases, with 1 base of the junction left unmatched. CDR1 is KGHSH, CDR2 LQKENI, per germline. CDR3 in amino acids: CASSGTGDSPLHF. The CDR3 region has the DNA TGTGCCAGCTCCGGGACAGGGGATTCACCCCTCCACTTT. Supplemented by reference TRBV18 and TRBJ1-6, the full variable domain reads NAGVMQNPRHLVRRRGQEARLRCSPMKGHSHVYWYRQLPEEGLKFMVYLQKENIIDESGMPKERFSAEFPKEGPSILRIQQVVRGDSAAYFCASSGTGDSPLHFGNGTRLTVT.

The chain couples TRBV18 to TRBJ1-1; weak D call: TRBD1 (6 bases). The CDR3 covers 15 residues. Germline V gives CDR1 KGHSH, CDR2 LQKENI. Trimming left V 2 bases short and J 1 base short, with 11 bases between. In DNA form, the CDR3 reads TGTGCCAGCTCACCAGAACAGGGAGCGAACACTGAAGCTTTCTTT. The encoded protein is CASSPEQGANTEAFF. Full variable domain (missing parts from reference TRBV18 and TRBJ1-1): NAGVMQNPRHLVRRRGQEARLRCSPMKGHSHVYWYRQLPEEGLKFMVYLQKENIIDESGMPKERFSAEFPKEGPSILRIQQVVRGDSAAYFCASSPEQGANTEAFFGQGTRLTVV.

In DNA, the CDR3 is TGTGCCAGCAGTTTAGGGGCAGGGAGTGGCCAGTACTTC. This sequence encodes CASSLGAGSGQYF. The chain couples TRBV12-3 or TRBV12-4 to TRBJ2-5, with D perhaps assigned TRBD1 or TRBD2 (5 bases each). V lost 1 base to trimming and J lost 10 bases, with 13 bases between them. This CDR3 contains 13 residues.

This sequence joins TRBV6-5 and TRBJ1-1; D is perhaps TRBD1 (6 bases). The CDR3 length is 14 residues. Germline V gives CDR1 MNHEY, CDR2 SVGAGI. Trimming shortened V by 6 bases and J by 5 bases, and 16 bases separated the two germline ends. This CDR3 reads CASRIGRGETEAFF. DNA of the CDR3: TGTGCCAGCAGGATCGGCAGGGGTGAAACTGAAGCTTTCTTT.

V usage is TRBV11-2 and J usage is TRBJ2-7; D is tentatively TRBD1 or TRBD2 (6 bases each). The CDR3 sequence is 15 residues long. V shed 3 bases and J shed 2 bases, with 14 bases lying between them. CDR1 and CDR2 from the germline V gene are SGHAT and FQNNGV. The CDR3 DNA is TGTGCCAGCAGCTTTCAGGGGAGGTCAACCTACGAGCAGTACTTC. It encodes CASSFQGRSTYEQYF.

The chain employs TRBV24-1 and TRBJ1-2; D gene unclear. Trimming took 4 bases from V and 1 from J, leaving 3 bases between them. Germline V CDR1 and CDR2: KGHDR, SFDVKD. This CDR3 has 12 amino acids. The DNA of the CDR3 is TGTGCCACCAGTGACGGTAACTATGGCTACACCTTC. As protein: CATSDGNYGYTF.